The source of this T cell receptor beta chain is a study of T cells after yellow fever vaccination. The CDR3 is 14 residues long. The germline V gene has CDR1 SGDLS and CDR2 YYNGEE. Findings of the study overall: Post-booster repertoires contained most primary-vaccination clones again (roughly 95% CD4, about 88% CD8). From the bulk population, abundant clonotypes could contaminate and appear within FACS-sorted repertoires. CD4 and CD8 compartments shared a small share of clonotypes, likely from convergent recombination.

With respect to this clonotype: Its antigen is unknown. This could be a read error, since a much larger clone is one nucleotide away.

For TCR, cDNA came from 5'RACE template switching, which added a universal primer site and UMIs. TCRdb redid the calling of the 5' RACE reads with MiXCR, one entry per CDR3 protein. The sample records around 330,000 distinct CDR3 sequences, around 3.6% being singletons. The sample consisted of PBMCs, taken on the day of the yellow fever booster vaccination. The chain links TRBV9 to TRBJ2-5; no reliable D call. This clonotype was obtained from a man between 18 and 29 years old who received the YFV17D yellow fever vaccine. CDR3 bases: TGTGCCAGCAGCGTAGGGGCACTCCAAGAGTCCCAGTACTTC. This encodes CASSVGALQESQYF.